This TCR beta chain stems from a study of OX40 agonist ivuxolimab in advanced cancers. The CDR3 is 13 amino acids. CDR1 LGHNA and CDR2 YSLEER come from the germline V gene. V was cut by 4 bases and J by 1 base, with 7 bases left in between. This table comes from immunoSEQ multiplex PCR, and its TCRdb copy is limited to in-frame clones, with some not included. The sample has fewer than 80,000 clones, 85% to 90% seen once. The receptor was isolated from an adult with an advanced solid tumor such as melanoma, head and neck, liver or kidney cancer. The chain couples TRBV4-3 to TRBJ1-1, with D perhaps TRBD1 (5 bases). Sequenced material: CD4+ or CD8+ T cells sorted from blood, taken in a trial of the OX40 agonist ivuxolimab. The CDR3 DNA reads as TGCGCCAGCAGCCGACAGAGGAACACTGAAGCTTTCTTT. Protein product: CASSRQRNTEAFF.